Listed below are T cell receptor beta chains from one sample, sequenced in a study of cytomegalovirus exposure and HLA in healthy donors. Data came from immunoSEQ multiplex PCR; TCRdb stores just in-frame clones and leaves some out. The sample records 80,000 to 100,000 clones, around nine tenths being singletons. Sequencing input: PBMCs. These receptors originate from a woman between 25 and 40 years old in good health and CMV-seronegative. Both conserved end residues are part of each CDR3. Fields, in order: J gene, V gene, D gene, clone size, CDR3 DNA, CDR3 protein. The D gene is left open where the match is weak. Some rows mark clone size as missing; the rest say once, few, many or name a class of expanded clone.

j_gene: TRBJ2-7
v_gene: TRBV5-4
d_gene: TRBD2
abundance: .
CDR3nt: TGTGCCAGCAGCCAGGGGACTAGCTTGGGCGAGCAGTACTTC
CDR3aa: CASSQGTSLGEQYF

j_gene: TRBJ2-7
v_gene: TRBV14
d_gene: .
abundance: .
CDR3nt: TGTGCCAGCAGCCAAGGTCGGGACACCTGGCAGTACTTC
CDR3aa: CASSQGRDTWQYF

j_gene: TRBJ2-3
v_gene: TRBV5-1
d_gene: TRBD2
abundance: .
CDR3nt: TGCGCCAGCCACGATCCTAGCGGGGGGTTCACAGATACGCAGTATTTT
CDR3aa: CASHDPSGGFTDTQYF

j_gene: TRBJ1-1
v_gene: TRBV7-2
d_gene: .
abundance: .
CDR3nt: TGTGCCAGCAGCCCGAGGGAGGTGGGCTTACTGAACACTGAAGCTTTCTTT
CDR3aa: CASSPREVGLLNTEAFF

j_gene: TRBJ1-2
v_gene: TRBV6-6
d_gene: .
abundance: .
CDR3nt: TGTGCCAGCAGTACCCGACAAACCTATGGCTACACCTTC
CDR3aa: CASSTRQTYGYTF

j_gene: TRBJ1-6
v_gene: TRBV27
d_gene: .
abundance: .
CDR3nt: TGTGCCAGCAGTTTATCGACGGGGAGCTCCTATAATTCACCCCTCCACTTT
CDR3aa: CASSLSTGSSYNSPLHF

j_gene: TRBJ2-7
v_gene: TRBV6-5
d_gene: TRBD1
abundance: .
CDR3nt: TGTGCCAGCAACGTAAGGAGTGGACAGGCGGGCGCGAACTTC
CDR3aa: CASNVRSGQAGANF

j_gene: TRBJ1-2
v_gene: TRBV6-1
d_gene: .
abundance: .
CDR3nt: TGTGCCAGCAGCACAGATAGGTACTATGGCTACACCTTC
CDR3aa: CASSTDRYYGYTF

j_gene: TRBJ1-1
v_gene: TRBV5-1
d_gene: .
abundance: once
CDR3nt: TGCGCCAGCAGCTTGGCCACGATTGCGGGTCGGTGGACTGAAGCTTTCTTT
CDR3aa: CASSLATIAGRWTEAFF

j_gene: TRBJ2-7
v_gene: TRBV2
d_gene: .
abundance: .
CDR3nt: TGTGCCAGCTGCCAGGCCCTGACCACCTACGAGCAGTACTTC
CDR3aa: CASCQALTTYEQYF

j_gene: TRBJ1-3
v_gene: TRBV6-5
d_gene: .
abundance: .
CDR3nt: TGTGCCAGCAGTCCACTTGCGTCATCCCGAAACACCATATATTTT
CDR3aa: CASSPLASSRNTIYF

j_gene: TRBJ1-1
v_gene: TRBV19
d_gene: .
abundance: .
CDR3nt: TGTGCCAGTAGTACGCCAGTGAACACTGAAGCTTTCTTT
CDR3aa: CASSTPVNTEAFF

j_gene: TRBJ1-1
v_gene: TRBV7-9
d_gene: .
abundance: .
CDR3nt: TGTGCCAGCAGCTTAGCGGACAGAGAAGCTTTCTTT
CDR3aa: CASSLADREAFF

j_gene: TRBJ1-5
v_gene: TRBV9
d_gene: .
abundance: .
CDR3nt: TGTGCCAGCAGCGTGGACACAGGTTTCAATCAGCCCCAGCATTTT
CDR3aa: CASSVDTGFNQPQHF

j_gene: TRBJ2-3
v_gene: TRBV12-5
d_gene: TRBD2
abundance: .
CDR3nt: TGTGCTAGTGGCCTACTAGCGGGGGGGGATACGCAGTATTTT
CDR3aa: CASGLLAGGDTQYF

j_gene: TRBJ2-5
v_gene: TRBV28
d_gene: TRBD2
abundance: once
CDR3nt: TGTGCCAGCAGATCCCGGACTAGCGGGAGTGAGACCCAGTACTTC
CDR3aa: CASRSRTSGSETQYF

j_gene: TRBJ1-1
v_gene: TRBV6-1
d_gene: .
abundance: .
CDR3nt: TGTGCCAGCAGTGAAAACGCGGGAAACACTGAAGCTTTCTTT
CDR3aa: CASSENAGNTEAFF

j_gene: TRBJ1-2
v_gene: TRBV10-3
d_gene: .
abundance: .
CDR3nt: TGTGCCATCAGTGATGGGGGGAGGGGGTATGGCTACACCTTC
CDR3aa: CAISDGGRGYGYTF

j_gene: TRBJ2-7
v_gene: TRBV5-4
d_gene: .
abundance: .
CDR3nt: TGTGCCAGCAGCCCGGGGGAGGCGTACGAGCAGTACTTC
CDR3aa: CASSPGEAYEQYF

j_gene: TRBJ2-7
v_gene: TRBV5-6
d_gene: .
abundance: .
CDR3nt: TGTGCCAGCAGCTTGGACAGGGCAAGGGAGCAGTACTTC
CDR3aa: CASSLDRAREQYF

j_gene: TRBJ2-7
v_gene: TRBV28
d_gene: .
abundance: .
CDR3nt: TGTGCCAGCAGTTTCCCTCCCTACGAGCAGTACTTC
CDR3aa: CASSFPPYEQYF

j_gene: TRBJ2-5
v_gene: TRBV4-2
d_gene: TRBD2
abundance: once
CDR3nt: TGTGCCAGCAGCCCCGGGACTAGCGGGGCCAATCAAGAGACCCAGTACTTC
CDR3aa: CASSPGTSGANQETQYF

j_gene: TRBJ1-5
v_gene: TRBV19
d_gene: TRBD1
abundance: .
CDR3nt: TGTGCCAGTAGCCAGACAGGGGGCTTAAGTCAGCCCCAGCATTTT
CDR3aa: CASSQTGGLSQPQHF

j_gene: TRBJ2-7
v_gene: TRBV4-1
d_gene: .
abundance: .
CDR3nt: TGCGCCAGCAGCCAAGGATTGAGGGGGTACGAGCAGTACTTC
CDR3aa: CASSQGLRGYEQYF

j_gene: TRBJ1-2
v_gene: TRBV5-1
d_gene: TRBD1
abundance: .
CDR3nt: TGCGCCAGCCGCGGACAGGGACCCTATGGCTACACCTTC
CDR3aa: CASRGQGPYGYTF

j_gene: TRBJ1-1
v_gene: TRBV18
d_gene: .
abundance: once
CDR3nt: TGTGCCAGCTCACCACTGGCGGGCGGACTGAACACTGAAGCTTTCTTT
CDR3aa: CASSPLAGGLNTEAFF

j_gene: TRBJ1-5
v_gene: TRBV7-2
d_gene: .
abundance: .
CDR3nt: TGTGCCAGCAGCTCAACAGGCCGCAATCAGCCCCAGCATTTT
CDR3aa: CASSSTGRNQPQHF

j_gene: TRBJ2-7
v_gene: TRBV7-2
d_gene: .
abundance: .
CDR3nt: TGTGCCAGCAGCTTAGCTCAGCGGCATGAGCAGTACTTC
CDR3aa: CASSLAQRHEQYF

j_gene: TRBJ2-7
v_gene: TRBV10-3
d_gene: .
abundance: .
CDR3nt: TGTGCCATCAGTACCGGGACATCATCCTACGAGCAGTACTTC
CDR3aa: CAISTGTSSYEQYF

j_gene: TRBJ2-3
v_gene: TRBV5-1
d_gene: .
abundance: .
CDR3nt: TGCGCCAGCAGCCAAGACTCGGCTACGCAGTATTTT
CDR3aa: CASSQDSATQYF

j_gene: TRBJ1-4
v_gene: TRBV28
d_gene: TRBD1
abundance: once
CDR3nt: TGTGCCAGCAGTTTACAACAGGGGGCGGGGAAACTGTTTTTT
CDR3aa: CASSLQQGAGKLFF

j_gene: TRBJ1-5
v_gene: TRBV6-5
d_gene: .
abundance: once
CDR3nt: TGTGCCAGCAGCCCCCCCTTCCCCAATCAGCCCCAGCATTTT
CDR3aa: CASSPPFPNQPQHF

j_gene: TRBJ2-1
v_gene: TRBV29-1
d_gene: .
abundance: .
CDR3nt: TGCAGCGTTTCCCCGGGAGTATCGGAGCAGTTCTTC
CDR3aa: CSVSPGVSEQFF

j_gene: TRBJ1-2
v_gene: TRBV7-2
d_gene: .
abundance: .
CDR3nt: TGTGCCACCACCCTCCAGGGGCCACCGAACTATGGCTACACCTTC
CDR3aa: CATTLQGPPNYGYTF

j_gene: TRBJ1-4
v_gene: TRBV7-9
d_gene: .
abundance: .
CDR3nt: TGTGCCAGCAGCCCCCCCCTCCGTGGCATTGTGTTTTTT
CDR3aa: CASSPPLRGIVFF

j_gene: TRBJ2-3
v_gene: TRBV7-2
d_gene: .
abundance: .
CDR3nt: TGTGCCAGCAGCTTCGCAGGACCGGGGGATACGCAGTATTTT
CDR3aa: CASSFAGPGDTQYF

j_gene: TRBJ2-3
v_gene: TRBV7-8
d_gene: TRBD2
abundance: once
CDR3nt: TGTGCCAGCACGGGGAGCGGGATTAGCACAGATACGCAGTATTTT
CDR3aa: CASTGSGISTDTQYF

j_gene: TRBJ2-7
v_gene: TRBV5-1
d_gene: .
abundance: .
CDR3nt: TGCGCCAGCAGCCTGGGGCCAGGGAAACACTACGAGCAGTACTTC
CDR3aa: CASSLGPGKHYEQYF

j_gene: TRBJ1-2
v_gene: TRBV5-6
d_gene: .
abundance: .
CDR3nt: TGTGCCAGCAGCTTCCAAGAGGTGGGCTACACCTTC
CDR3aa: CASSFQEVGYTF

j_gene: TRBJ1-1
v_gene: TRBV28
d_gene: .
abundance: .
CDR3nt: TGTGCCAGCAGTTTCCGCGCGGGATCGAGTACTGAAGCTTTCTTT
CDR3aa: CASSFRAGSSTEAFF

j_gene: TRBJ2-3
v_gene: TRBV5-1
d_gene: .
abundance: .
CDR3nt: TGCGCCAGCAGCCAGGGGATTAGGACCCCGAGCACAGATACGCAGTATTTT
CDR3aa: CASSQGIRTPSTDTQYF

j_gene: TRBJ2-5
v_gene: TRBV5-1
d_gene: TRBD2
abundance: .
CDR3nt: TGCGCCAGCAGCAGTCTGGGACTAGATGAACAGACCCAGTACTTC
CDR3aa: CASSSLGLDEQTQYF

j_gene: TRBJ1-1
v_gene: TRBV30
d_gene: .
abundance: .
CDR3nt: TGTGCCTGTACTGCCGGACGGGGAAGGAGTGATGAAGCTTTCTTT
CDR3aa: CACTAGRGRSDEAFF

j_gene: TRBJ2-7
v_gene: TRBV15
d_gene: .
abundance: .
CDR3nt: TGTGCCACCAGCAGAGATGCCGCGTCGGAGGAGCAGTACTTC
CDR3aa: CATSRDAASEEQYF

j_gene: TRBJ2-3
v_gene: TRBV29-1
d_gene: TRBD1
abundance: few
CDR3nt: TGCAGCGGGGACAGTGGGGGCACAGATACGCAGTATTTT
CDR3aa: CSGDSGGTDTQYF

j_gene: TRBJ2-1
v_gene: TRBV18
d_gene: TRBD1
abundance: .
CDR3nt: TGTGCCAGCTCACGTCCGGGACAGGGTGGAAATGAGCAGTTCTTC
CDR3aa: CASSRPGQGGNEQFF

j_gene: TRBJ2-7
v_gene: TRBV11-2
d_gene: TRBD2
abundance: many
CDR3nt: TGTGCCAGCAGTCCCTCTAGGGGAGGGCTCTACGAGCAGTACTTC
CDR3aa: CASSPSRGGLYEQYF

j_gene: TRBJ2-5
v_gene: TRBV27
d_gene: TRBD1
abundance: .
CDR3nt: TGTGCCAGCAGTTTTCTTAAGGACAGGGGAGAGACCCAGTACTTC
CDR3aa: CASSFLKDRGETQYF

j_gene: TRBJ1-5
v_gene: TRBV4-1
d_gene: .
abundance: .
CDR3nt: TGCGCCAGCAGCCAAGAGGGTGCAGGGAAGTTTGATCAGCCCCAGCATTTT
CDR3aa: CASSQEGAGKFDQPQHF

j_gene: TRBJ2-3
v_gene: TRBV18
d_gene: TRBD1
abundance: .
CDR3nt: TGTGCCAGCTCAGAGAGTCCGGGACAGGGGGCTACAGATACGCAGTATTTT
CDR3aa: CASSESPGQGATDTQYF

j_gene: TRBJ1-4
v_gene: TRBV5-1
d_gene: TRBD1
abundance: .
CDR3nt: TGCGCCAGCAGCTTAATAGGGGGCGATGAAAAACTGTTTTTT
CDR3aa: CASSLIGGDEKLFF

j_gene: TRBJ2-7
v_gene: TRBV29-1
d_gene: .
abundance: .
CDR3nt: TGCAGCGTTGAATATCGTGGGCGCCCCTACGAGCAGTACTTC
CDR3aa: CSVEYRGRPYEQYF

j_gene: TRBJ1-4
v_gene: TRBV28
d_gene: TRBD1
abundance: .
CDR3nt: TGTGCCAGCAGAGACAGGGGGCGTGAAAAACTGTTTTTT
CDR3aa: CASRDRGREKLFF

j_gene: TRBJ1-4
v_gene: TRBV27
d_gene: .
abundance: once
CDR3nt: TGTGCCAGCAGTTTAGGGGAGGATGAAAAACTGTTTTTT
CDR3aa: CASSLGEDEKLFF

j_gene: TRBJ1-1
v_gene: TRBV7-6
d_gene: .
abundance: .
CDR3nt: TGTGCCAGCAGCTTAAGGGAGCGGACTGAAGCTTTCTTT
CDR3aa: CASSLRERTEAFF

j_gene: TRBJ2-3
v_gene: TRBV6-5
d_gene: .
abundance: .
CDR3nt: TGTGCCAGCAGTTTCCTAGTAGCGGATGGGAGTCAGTATTTT
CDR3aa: CASSFLVADGSQYF

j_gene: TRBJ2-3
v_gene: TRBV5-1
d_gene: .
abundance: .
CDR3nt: TGCGCCAGCAGCTCCACCGGGGGAGTTTTGACGACCACAGATACGCAGTATTTT
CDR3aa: CASSSTGGVLTTTDTQYF

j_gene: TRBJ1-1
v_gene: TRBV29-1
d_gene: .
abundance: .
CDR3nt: TGCAGCGCCAGAAAAGGGGCAGGGTTAGGGACTGAAGCTTTCTTT
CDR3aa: CSARKGAGLGTEAFF

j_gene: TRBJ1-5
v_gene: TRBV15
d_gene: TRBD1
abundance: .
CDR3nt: TGTGCCACCAGCAGAGAGCAGGGGGCCGGACAGCCCCAGCATTTT
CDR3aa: CATSREQGAGQPQHF

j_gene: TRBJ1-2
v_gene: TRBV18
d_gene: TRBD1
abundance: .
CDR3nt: TGTGCCAGCTCGACCGAAGGACAGGGTTATGGCTACACCTTC
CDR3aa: CASSTEGQGYGYTF